These 5 T cell receptor beta chains share one sample of origin, sequenced in a study of T cells expressing NK-cell markers. TCRdb re-called the 5' RACE reads; one entry per CDR3 protein, DNA not given. The sample holds 400,000 to 450,000 distinct CDR3 sequences. The material sequenced was blood T cells: a sorted CD56 or NKG2C T cell subset, CD4+ or CD8+ T cells, or bulk PBMC T cells (not recorded which). These receptors came from a woman between 18 and 70 years old in good health.

The genes are TRBV5-1 and TRBJ1-1; with no DNA, the TCRdb D assignment of TRBD1 cannot be verified. The CDR3 loop spans 17 amino acids. CDR1 and CDR2 (germline): SGHRS, YFSETQ. The CDR3 sequence is CASSLGQGARNYTEAFF.

The rearrangement links TRBV5-6 to TRBJ2-3; TCRdb's D call, TRBD1, is unchecked because there is no DNA. In germline, CDR1 is SGHDT, CDR2 YYEEEE. The CDR3 contains 15 residues. The CDR3 protein is CASRYTGIHTDTQYF.

This chain connects TRBV29-1 to TRBJ2-3; without DNA, the TCRdb call of TRBD1 cannot be checked. This CDR3 region has 12 residues. Germline CDR1 reads SQVTM; CDR2 reads ANQGSEA. This CDR3 is CSVEGTSYAQYF.

This chain uses TRBV5-5 with TRBJ2-3; the D gene TCRdb calls, TRBD2, cannot be checked with no DNA. Germline CDR1 is SGHKS and CDR2 is YYEKEE (reference sequence). This CDR3 is built from 15 residues. CDR3 sequence: CASSRGPLATDTQYF.

This chain connects TRBV12-3 or TRBV12-4 to TRBJ1-2. CDR3 size: 13 residues. The CDR3 loop is CASSPFTSYGYTF.